A single sample gave rise to the 6 T cell receptor beta chains below, sequenced in a study of Tregs in tolerant kidney transplant recipients. Here immunoSEQ multiplex PCR was the method, and the copy in TCRdb shows in-frame clones only, minus some. Of some 100,000 clones listed, roughly 93% are singletons. Material: CD4+ T cells from blood. Receptors originate from a human donor in good health.

Points on this clone: At one boundary the junction diverges from the germline segment, which might be a read error. V usage is TRBV30 and J usage is TRBJ2-3, with 7 positions matching TRBD1. Germline V CDR1 and CDR2: GTSNPN, SVGIG (reference sequence). The CDR3 runs 15 residues. CDR3 amino acids: CAWRRGRVPTATQYF. The CDR3 nucleotides read TGTGCCTGGAGGAGGGGGCGCGTCCCCACAGCTACGCAGTATTTT. Supplemented by reference TRBV30 and TRBJ2-3, the full variable domain reads SQTIHQWPATLVQPVGSPLSLECTVEGTSNPNLYWYRQAAGRGLQLLFYSVGIGQISSEVPQNLSASRPQDRQFILSSKKLLLSDSGFYLCAWRRGRVPTATQYFGPGTRLTVL.

J is TRBJ1-1 and V is TRBV5-1; 8 bases agree with TRBD1. The V gene end was trimmed by 4 bases and the J gene end by 4 bases; junction bases not matched to a gene: 9. Per the germline V gene, CDR1 is SGHRS and CDR2 is YFSETQ. This CDR3 is built from 15 residues. CDR3 region: CASSGTGPPVTEAFF. The CDR3 DNA is TGCGCCAGCAGCGGGACAGGACCGCCGGTCACTGAAGCTTTCTTT.

This clone was seen only a few times. This chain joins TRBV4-1 and TRBJ1-2; D perhaps matches TRBD1 (5 bases). Trimming removed 5 bases from V and 4 bases from J, with 11 bases in between. The CDR3 has 13 residues. Germline V CDR1 and CDR2: MGHRA, YSYEKL. The CDR3 loop is CASSTGTGYGYTF. CDR3 nucleotides: TGCGCCAGCAGCACCGGGACGGGCTATGGCTACACCTTC.

V gene TRBV27 combines with J gene TRBJ2-2, with TRBD2 matching over 13 bases. Germline CDR1 and CDR2: MNHEY and SMNVEV (reference sequence). Unmatched junction bases numbered 8, after V lost 6 bases and J lost 4 bases. The CDR3 runs to 17 residues. The CDR3 DNA reads TGTGCCAGCAGACCCACTAGCGGGAGGGTTTTCACCGGGGAGCTGTTTTTT. It translates to CASRPTSGRVFTGELFF.

This rearrangement joins TRBV5-1 to TRBJ2-7; the D call may be TRBD1 or TRBD2 (5 bases each). This CDR3 contains 17 residues. V was cut by 2 bases and J by 1 base, with 19 bases left in between. From germline, CDR1 is SGHRS and CDR2 YFSETQ. The CDR3 here is CASSFAAGTGLSYEQYF. The CDR3, as DNA: TGCGCCAGCAGCTTTGCCGCCGGGACGGGGCTTTCCTACGAGCAGTACTTC.

The chain uses TRBV5-4 and TRBJ2-7; TRBD1 agrees at 11 bases. Germline V gene lookup returns CDR1 SGHNT and CDR2 YYREEE (reference sequence). The CDR3 loop spans 15 amino acids. V shed 6 bases, J shed 4 bases, and the junction held 9 bases outside the gene matches. The CDR3 protein is CASTDPGTGGYEQYF. CDR3 sequence (DNA): TGTGCCAGCACCGACCCCGGGACAGGGGGGTACGAGCAGTACTTC.